The sequence of this TCR beta chain was determined in a study of cytomegalovirus exposure and HLA in healthy donors. The PCR ran on 60 Vbeta and 13 Jbeta primers. This table comes from immunoSEQ multiplex PCR, and its TCRdb copy is limited to in-frame clones, with some not included. Here the sample spans 100,000 to 150,000 clones, around 80% being singletons. Germline CDR1 reads SGHRS; CDR2 reads YFSETQ. The length of the CDR3 is 13 residues. V lost 4 bases and J 11 bases, leaving 19 bases between the germline ends. This TCR was sampled from a young man in good health and CMV-seropositive. The specimen was PBMCs. The chain employs TRBV5-1 and TRBJ2-7; perhaps TRBD2 as D (5 bases). CDR3 loop: CASSDYLEHREYF. Here the CDR3 DNA reads TGCGCCAGCAGCGACTACTTGGAACACCGGGAGTACTTC.